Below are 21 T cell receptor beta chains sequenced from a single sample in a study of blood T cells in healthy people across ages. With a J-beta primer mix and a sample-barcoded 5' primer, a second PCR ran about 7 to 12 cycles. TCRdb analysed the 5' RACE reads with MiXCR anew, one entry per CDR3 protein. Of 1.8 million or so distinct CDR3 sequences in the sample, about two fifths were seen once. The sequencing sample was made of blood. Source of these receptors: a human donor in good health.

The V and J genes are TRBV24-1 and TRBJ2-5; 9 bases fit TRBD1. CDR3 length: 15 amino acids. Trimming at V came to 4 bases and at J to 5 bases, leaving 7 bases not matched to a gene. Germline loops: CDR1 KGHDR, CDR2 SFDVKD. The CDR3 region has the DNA TGTGCCACCAGTGAGACAGGGGGAGCGGAGGAGACCCAGTACTTC. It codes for CATSETGGAEETQYF.

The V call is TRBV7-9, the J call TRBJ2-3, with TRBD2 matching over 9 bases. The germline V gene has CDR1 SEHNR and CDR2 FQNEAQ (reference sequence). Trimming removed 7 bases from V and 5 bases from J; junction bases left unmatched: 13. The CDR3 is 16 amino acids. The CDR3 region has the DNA TGTGCCAGCACCTTGGCGGGGGGGCGGTTTGGAGATACGCAGTATTTT. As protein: CASTLAGGRFGDTQYF.

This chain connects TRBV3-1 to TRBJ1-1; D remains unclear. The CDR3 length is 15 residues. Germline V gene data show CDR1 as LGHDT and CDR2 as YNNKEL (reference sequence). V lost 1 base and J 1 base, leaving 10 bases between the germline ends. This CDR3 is CASSQAKAGNTEAFF. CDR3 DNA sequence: TGTGCCAGCAGCCAAGCGAAGGCGGGGAACACTGAAGCTTTCTTT.

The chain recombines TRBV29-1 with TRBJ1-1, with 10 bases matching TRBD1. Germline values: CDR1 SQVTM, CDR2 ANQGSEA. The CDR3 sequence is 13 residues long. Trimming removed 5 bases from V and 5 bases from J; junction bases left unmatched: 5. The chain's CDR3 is CSVRTGGRTEAFF. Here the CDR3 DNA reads TGCAGCGTTAGGACAGGGGGGAGGACTGAAGCTTTCTTT.

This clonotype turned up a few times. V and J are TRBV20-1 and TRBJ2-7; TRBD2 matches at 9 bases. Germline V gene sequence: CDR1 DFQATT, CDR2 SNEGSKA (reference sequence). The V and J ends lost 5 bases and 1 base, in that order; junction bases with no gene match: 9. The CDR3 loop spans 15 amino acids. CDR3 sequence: CSALGPSGVSYEQYF. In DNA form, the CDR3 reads TGCAGTGCTCTCGGTCCTAGCGGGGTATCCTACGAGCAGTACTTC.

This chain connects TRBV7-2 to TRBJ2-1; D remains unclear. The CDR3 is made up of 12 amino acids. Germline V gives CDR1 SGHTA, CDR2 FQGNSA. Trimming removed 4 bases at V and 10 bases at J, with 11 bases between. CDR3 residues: CASSSALREQFF. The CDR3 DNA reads TGTGCCAGCAGCTCAGCCCTCAGGGAGCAGTTCTTC.

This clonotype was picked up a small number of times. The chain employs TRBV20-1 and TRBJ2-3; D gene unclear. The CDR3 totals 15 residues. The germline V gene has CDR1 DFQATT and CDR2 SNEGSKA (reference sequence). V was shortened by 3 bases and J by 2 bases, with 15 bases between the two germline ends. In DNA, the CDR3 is TGCAGTGCTAGTACTCTGGCGGCCCTCACAGATACGCAGTATTTT. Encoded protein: CSASTLAALTDTQYF.

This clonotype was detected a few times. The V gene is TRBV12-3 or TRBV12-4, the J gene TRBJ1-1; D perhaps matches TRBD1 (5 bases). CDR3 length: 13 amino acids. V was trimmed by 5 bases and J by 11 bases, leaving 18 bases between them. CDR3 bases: TGTGCCAGCAGTGAAGGGACGGGACGGCGGGCTTTCTTT. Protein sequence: CASSEGTGRRAFF.

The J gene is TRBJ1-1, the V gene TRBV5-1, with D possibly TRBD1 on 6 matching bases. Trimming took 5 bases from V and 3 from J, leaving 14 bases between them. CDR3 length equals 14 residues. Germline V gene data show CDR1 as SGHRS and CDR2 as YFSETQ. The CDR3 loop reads CASRENRADTEAFF. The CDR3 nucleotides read TGCGCCAGCAGAGAAAACAGGGCGGACACTGAAGCTTTCTTT.

CDR3 in amino acids: CASSLANINTDTQYF. CDR3 nucleotide sequence: TGCGCCAGCAGCTTGGCCAACATCAACACAGATACGCAGTATTTT. This rearrangement joins TRBV5-1 to TRBJ2-3, with no clear D. Germline V gene sequence: CDR1 SGHRS, CDR2 YFSETQ. The CDR3 is 15 amino acids. V dropped 0 bases and J dropped 2 bases, with 10 bases sitting between them.

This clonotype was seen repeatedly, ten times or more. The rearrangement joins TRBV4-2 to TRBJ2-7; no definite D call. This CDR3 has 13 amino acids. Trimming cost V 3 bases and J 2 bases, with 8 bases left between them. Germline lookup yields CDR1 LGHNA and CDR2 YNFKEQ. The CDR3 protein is CASSHDGPYEQYF. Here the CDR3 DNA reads TGTGCCAGCAGCCATGACGGACCCTACGAGCAGTACTTC.

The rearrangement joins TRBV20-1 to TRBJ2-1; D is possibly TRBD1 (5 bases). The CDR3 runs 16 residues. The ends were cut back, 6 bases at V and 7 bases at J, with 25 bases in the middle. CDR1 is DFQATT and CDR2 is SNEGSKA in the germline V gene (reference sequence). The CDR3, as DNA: TGCAGTGCCAAATCCCTACAAGGGGCCTCTGAAAATGAGCAGTTCTTC. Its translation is CSAKSLQGASENEQFF.

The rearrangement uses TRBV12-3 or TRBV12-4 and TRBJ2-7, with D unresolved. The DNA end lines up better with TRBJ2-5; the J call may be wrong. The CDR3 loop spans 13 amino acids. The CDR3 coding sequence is TGTGCCAGCAGTTTTATGGAGAGGGAGACCCAGTACTTC. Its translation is CASSFMERETQYF.

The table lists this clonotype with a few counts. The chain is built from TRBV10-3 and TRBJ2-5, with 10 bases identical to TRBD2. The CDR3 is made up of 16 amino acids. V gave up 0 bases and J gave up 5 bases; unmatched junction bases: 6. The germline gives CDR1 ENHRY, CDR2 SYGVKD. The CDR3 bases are TGTGCCATCAGTGAGTCCTCACTAGCGGGGATGGAGACCCAGTACTTC. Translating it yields CAISESSLAGMETQYF.

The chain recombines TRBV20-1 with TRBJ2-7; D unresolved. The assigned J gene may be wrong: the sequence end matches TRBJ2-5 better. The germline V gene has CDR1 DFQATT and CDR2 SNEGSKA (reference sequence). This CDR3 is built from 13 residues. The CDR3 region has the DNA TGCAGTGCTAAAGACCGGCCATCGGAGACCCAGTACTTC. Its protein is CSAKDRPSETQYF.

The CDR3 here is CASTRGTTSYEQYF. The CDR3 nucleotides are TGTGCCAGCACCCGGGGGACAACCTCCTACGAGCAGTACTTC. The chain recombines TRBV6-5 with TRBJ2-7; either TRBD1 or TRBD2 may supply D (6 bases each). V gave up 7 bases and J gave up 0 bases, with 13 bases separating them. The CDR3 has 14 residues. CDR1 and CDR2 (germline): MNHEY, SVGAGI.

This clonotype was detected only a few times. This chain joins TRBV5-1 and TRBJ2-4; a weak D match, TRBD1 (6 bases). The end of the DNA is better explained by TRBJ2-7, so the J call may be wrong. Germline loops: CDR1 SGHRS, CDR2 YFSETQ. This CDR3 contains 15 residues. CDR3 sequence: CASSLSLGDTDEQYF. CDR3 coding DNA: TGCGCCAGCAGCTTGTCTCTCGGGGACACCGACGAGCAGTACTTC.

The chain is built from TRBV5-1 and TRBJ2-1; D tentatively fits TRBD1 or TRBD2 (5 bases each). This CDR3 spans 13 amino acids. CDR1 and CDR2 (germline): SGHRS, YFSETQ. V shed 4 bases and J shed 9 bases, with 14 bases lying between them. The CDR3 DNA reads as TGCGCCAGCAGCACCACGGGACGTTTTGAGCAGTTCTTC. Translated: CASSTTGRFEQFF.

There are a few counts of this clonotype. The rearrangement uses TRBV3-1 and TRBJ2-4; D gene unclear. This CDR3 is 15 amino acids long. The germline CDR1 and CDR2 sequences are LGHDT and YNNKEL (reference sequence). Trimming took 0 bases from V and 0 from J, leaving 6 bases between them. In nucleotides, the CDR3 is TGTGCCAGCAGCCAAGACGTATTAGCCAAAAACATTCAGTACTTC. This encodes CASSQDVLAKNIQYF. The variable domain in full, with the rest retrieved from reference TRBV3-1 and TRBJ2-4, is DTAVSQTPKYLVTQMGNDKSIKCEQNLGHDTMYWYKQDSKKFLKIMFSYNNKELIINETVPNRFSPKSPDKAHLNLHINSLELGDSAVYFCASSQDVLAKNIQYFGAGTRLSVL.

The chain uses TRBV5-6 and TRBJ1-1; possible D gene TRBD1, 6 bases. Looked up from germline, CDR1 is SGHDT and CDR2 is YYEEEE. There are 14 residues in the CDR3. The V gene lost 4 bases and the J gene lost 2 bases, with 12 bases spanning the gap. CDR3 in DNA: TGTGCCAGCAGCGCGGGACACCCCAACACTGAAGCTTTCTTT. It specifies CASSAGHPNTEAFF.

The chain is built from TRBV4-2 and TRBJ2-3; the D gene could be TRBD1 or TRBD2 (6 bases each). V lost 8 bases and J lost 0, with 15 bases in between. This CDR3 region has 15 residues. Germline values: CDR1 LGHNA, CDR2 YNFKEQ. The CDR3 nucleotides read TGTGCCAGCCAAATCGGGGGCCATAGCACAGATACGCAGTATTTT. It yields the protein CASQIGGHSTDTQYF.